The 24 T cell receptor beta chains reported below all come from one sample, sequenced in a study of blood T cell repertoires in COVID-19. The protocol was immunoSEQ multiplex PCR, while the TCRdb copy is restricted to in-frame clones and leaves out a portion. The repertoire includes around 58,000 clones, about 90% of them detected once, and about 7.3% sits in the top ten. Sequences were obtained from peripheral blood. The origin of the receptors is a woman aged 55-70 years with active or convalescent COVID-19.

V is TRBV28 and J is TRBJ2-1, with TRBD1 matching 12 bases. This CDR3 has 17 residues. J gave up 3 bases and V 6 bases, and 9 bases lay outside the gene matches. Per germline, CDR1 MDHEN and CDR2 SYDVKM. The CDR3 spells CASRSGTGGENYNEQFF. The CDR3 coding sequence is TGTGCCAGCAGATCTGGGACAGGGGGCGAAAACTACAATGAGCAGTTCTTC.

In DNA, the CDR3 is TGTGCCAGCAGTGAAGGTAGGGTCTTCGGGGGACCCCAGCATTTT. It translates to CASSEGRVFGGPQHF. The chain joins TRBV6-1 to TRBJ1-5; perhaps TRBD1 as D (5 bases). V lost 1 base and J 10 bases, leaving 17 bases between the germline ends. The CDR3 loop spans 15 amino acids. Germline CDR1 and CDR2: MNHNS and SASEGT.

The chain carries TRBV30 and TRBJ1-6; D gene unclear. The CDR3 extends over 14 amino acids. Trimming took off 3 bases at V and 5 bases at J, with 11 bases between the two ends. Germline V gene lookup returns CDR1 GTSNPN and CDR2 SVGIG (reference sequence). The DNA for the CDR3 is TGTGCCTGGAGGGGCGGAGGAGATAATTCACCCCTCCACTTT. This encodes CAWRGGGDNSPLHF.

The chain carries TRBV9 and TRBJ2-1; 8 bases align to TRBD2. V was clipped by 4 bases and J by 3 bases; unmatched bases: 6. The germline CDR1 and CDR2 sequences are SGDLS and YYNGEE. This CDR3 region has 15 residues. The CDR3 here is CASSFGRVGYNEQFF. Here the CDR3 DNA reads TGTGCCAGCAGCTTCGGGAGGGTTGGCTACAATGAGCAGTTCTTC.

This sequence joins TRBV19 and TRBJ1-6, with TRBD1 as a possible D gene (5 bases). The CDR3 contains 15 residues. Germline CDR1 LNHDA, CDR2 SQIVND (reference sequence). Trimming took off 3 bases at V and 12 bases at J, with 18 bases between the two ends. The CDR3 nucleotides read TGTGCCAGTAGTATTGGGACGGGGGTCCGGCTACCCCTCCACTTT. Translated: CASSIGTGVRLPLHF.

This rearrangement joins TRBV30 to TRBJ2-1; 8 positions match TRBD2. The junction had 4 bases not matched to a gene; V was cut back by 2 bases and J by 13 bases. The V gene's germline CDR1 is GTSNPN and CDR2 SVGIG (reference sequence). This CDR3 is built from 11 residues. CDR3 sequence reads: CAWSPGTSQFF. In DNA form, the CDR3 reads TGTGCCTGGAGTCCCGGGACTAGTCAGTTCTTC.

A single count supports this clone. The chain joins TRBV7-9 to TRBJ1-5; 10 nucleotides match TRBD1. V trimming: 6 bases; J trimming: 2 bases; junction bases outside the gene matches: 7. Germline assignment: CDR1 SEHNR and CDR2 FQNEAQ (reference sequence). The CDR3 spans 16 residues. The CDR3 DNA sequence: TGTGCCAGCAGTTTATCCGGGACAGGGGGCAATCAGCCCCAGCATTTT. This codes for CASSLSGTGGNQPQHF.

The chain employs TRBV6-2 or TRBV6-3 and TRBJ1-5; possible D gene TRBD1, 5 bases. The V and J ends lost 4 bases and 11 bases respectively, with 15 bases between them. The CDR3 extends over 13 amino acids. The V gene's germline CDR1 is MNHEY and CDR2 SVGEGT. The CDR3 spells CASSSQGPGSQHF. CDR3 coding DNA: TGTGCCAGCAGTTCCCAGGGCCCTGGGTCCCAGCATTTT.

V is TRBV30 and J is TRBJ1-1; D call uncertain. There are 11 residues in the CDR3. The V and J ends lost 1 base and 3 bases respectively, with 3 bases between them. Germline V gene data show CDR1 as GTSNPN and CDR2 as SVGIG (reference sequence). The CDR3 region is CAWSGDTEAFF. The CDR3 coding sequence is TGTGCCTGGAGTGGCGACACTGAAGCTTTCTTT.

This sequence joins TRBV19 and TRBJ1-1; 12 nucleotides agree with TRBD1. Germline lookup yields CDR1 LNHDA and CDR2 SQIVND (reference sequence). J gave up 5 bases and V 3 bases, and 7 bases lay outside the gene matches. The CDR3 runs to 16 residues. This chain's CDR3 is CASSIPGGQGATEAFF. In DNA, the CDR3 is TGTGCCAGTAGTATCCCCGGGGGACAGGGGGCAACTGAAGCTTTCTTT.

J is TRBJ1-1 and V is TRBV27; 10 positions agree with TRBD1. The V and J ends lost 7 bases and 3 bases, in that order; junction bases with no gene match: 2. The CDR3 length is 13 residues. CDR1 MNHEY and CDR2 SMNVEV come from the germline V gene (reference sequence). CDR3 coding DNA: TGTGCCAGCATGGACAGGGGGGACACTGAAGCTTTCTTT. Amino acids: CASMDRGDTEAFF.

V gene TRBV6-5 combines with J gene TRBJ2-1; D may be TRBD1 (6 bases). Trimming stripped 4 bases from V and 5 bases from J, with 12 bases between. Looked up from germline, CDR1 is MNHEY and CDR2 is SVGAGI. The CDR3 sequence is 14 residues long. The CDR3 sequence: CASSSTTGHNEQFF. In nucleotides, the CDR3 is TGTGCCAGCAGTTCTACGACAGGACACAATGAGCAGTTCTTC.

The rearrangement links TRBV27 to TRBJ1-4; D is ambiguous. V shed 2 bases and J shed 8 bases, with 12 bases lying between them. Germline values: CDR1 MNHEY, CDR2 SMNVEV (reference sequence). There are 14 residues in the CDR3. This chain's CDR3 is CASSLMGPEEKLFF. The CDR3, as DNA: TGTGCCAGCAGTTTAATGGGTCCGGAGGAAAAACTGTTTTTT. The whole variable domain, remainder taken from reference TRBV27 and TRBJ1-4, is EAQVTQNPRYLITVTGKKLTVTCSQNMNHEYMSWYRQDPGLGLRQIYYSMNVEVTDKGDVPEGYKVSRKEKRNFPLILESPSPNQTSLYFCASSLMGPEEKLFFGSGTQLSVL.

The chain is built from TRBV6-6 and TRBJ1-5; weak D call: TRBD1 (6 bases). The CDR3 is 14 amino acids. Germline values: CDR1 MNHNY, CDR2 SVGAGI (reference sequence). The ends were cut back, 4 bases at V and 6 bases at J, with 13 bases in the middle. The CDR3 coding sequence is TGTGCCAGCAGTTTCCCGAGGGGGGGTCAGCCCCAGCATTTT. Its protein product is CASSFPRGGQPQHF.

This sequence joins TRBV28 and TRBJ1-5; tentatively, D is TRBD1 (6 bases). Germline V gene sequence: CDR1 MDHEN, CDR2 SYDVKM. V shed 6 bases and J shed 1 base, with 13 bases lying between them. This CDR3 has 15 residues. The CDR3 is CASSPPGDSNQPQHF. The DNA of the CDR3 is TGTGCCAGCAGCCCGCCAGGGGACAGCAATCAGCCCCAGCATTTT. Full variable domain (missing parts from reference TRBV28 and TRBJ1-5): DVKVTQSSRYLVKRTGEKVFLECVQDMDHENMFWYRQDPGLGLRLIYFSYDVKMKEKGDIPEGYSVSREKKERFSLILESASTNQTSMYLCASSPPGDSNQPQHFGDGTRLSIL.

The V and J genes are TRBV25-1 and TRBJ2-7; D unclear. Germline CDR1 MGHDK, CDR2 SYGVNS. V lost 1 base and J lost 4, with 14 bases in between. The CDR3 spans 15 residues. The chain's CDR3 is CASSELGAGVYEQYF. The CDR3 DNA sequence: TGTGCCAGCAGTGAATTGGGTGCTGGAGTTTACGAGCAGTACTTC.

The chain is built from TRBV28 and TRBJ1-4, with a tentative D call TRBD1 (5 bases). Trimming shortened V by 6 bases and J by 0 bases, and 8 bases separated the two germline ends. Germline V gene data show CDR1 as MDHEN and CDR2 as SYDVKM. This CDR3 is built from 14 residues. CDR3 loop: CASRGGATNEKLFF. Here the CDR3 DNA reads TGTGCCAGCAGGGGGGGTGCAACTAATGAAAAACTGTTTTTT.

This chain joins TRBV28 and TRBJ1-1; D gene uncertain. Trimming took off 6 bases at V and 1 base at J, with 9 bases between the two ends. The germline V gene has CDR1 MDHEN and CDR2 SYDVKM. The CDR3 extends over 13 amino acids. CDR3 nucleotide sequence: TGTGCCAGCAGAAGGCAGGCGAACACTGAAGCTTTCTTT. Its protein product is CASRRQANTEAFF.

This chain joins TRBV5-6 and TRBJ1-4, with D maybe TRBD1 (6 bases). Germline V CDR1 and CDR2: SGHDT, YYEEEE. With 4 bases removed from V and 0 bases from J, the gap between germline ends came to 10 bases. This CDR3 contains 15 residues. For the CDR3, the DNA is TGTGCCAGCAGCACCCGACAGGCAACTAATGAAAAACTGTTTTTT. Translating gives CASSTRQATNEKLFF.

This sequence joins TRBV28 and TRBJ2-3; 9 nucleotides align to TRBD1. V was pared by 1 base and J by 1 base, with 3 bases of the junction left unmatched. The CDR3 consists of 16 residues. Germline loops: CDR1 MDHEN, CDR2 SYDVKM. DNA of the CDR3: TGTGCCAGCAGTTTATACGGGACAGGGCGCACAGATACGCAGTATTTT. Encoded protein: CASSLYGTGRTDTQYF. The full variable domain, rest sourced from reference TRBV28 and TRBJ2-3, is DVKVTQSSRYLVKRTGEKVFLECVQDMDHENMFWYRQDPGLGLRLIYFSYDVKMKEKGDIPEGYSVSREKKERFSLILESASTNQTSMYLCASSLYGTGRTDTQYFGPGTRLTVL.

This chain joins TRBV23-1 and TRBJ1-4; unclear D gene. TRBV23-1 is reported as an ORF; its role is uncertain. The ends were cut back, 4 bases at V and 8 bases at J, with 5 bases in the middle. CDR3 length: 11 residues. The CDR3 DNA reads as TGCGCCAGCAGTCCACGGGAAAAACTGTTTTTT. As protein: CASSPREKLFF.

The chain links TRBV27 to TRBJ2-3, with D possibly matching TRBD2 (5 bases). The V gene's germline CDR1 is MNHEY and CDR2 SMNVEV (reference sequence). This CDR3 has 17 residues. Trimming shortened V by 1 base and J by 0 bases, and 14 bases separated the two germline ends. CDR3 nucleotide sequence: TGTGCCAGCAGTTTATATGTTACGAGCGGTAGCACAGATACGCAGTATTTT. The encoded protein is CASSLYVTSGSTDTQYF.

V is TRBV5-4 and J is TRBJ2-1, with TRBD1 identical over 8 bases. Germline CDR1 and CDR2: SGHNT and YYREEE (reference sequence). V gave up 4 bases and J gave up 2 bases; unmatched junction bases: 8. The CDR3 spans 16 residues. This CDR3 is CASSPPTGETYNEQFF. The CDR3, as DNA: TGTGCCAGCAGCCCGCCGACAGGGGAAACCTACAATGAGCAGTTCTTC.

The V gene is TRBV15, the J gene TRBJ1-3; D remains unclear. The germline V gene has CDR1 LNHNV and CDR2 YYDKDF (reference sequence). V was clipped by 0 bases and J by 3 bases, with 6 bases between them. The CDR3 runs to 14 residues. This CDR3 reads CATSRDLSGNTIYF. The CDR3 bases are TGTGCCACCAGCAGAGATCTGAGTGGAAACACCATATATTTT.